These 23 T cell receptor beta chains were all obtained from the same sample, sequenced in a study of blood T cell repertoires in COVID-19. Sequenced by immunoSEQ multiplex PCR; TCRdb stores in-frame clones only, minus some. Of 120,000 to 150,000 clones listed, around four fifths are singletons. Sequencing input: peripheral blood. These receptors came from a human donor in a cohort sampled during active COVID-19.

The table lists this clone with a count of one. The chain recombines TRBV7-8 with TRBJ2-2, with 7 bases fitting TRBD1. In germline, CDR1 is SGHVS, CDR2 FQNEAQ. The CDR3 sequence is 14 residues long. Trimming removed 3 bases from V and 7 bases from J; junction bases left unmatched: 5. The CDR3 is CASSFDRDDGELFF. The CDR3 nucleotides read TGTGCCAGCAGCTTCGACAGGGATGACGGGGAGCTGTTTTTT.

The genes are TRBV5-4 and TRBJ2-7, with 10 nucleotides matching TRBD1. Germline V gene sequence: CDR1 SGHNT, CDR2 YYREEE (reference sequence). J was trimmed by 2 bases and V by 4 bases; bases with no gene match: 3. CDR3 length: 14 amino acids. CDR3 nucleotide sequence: TGTGCCAGCAGCCATGGACAGGGGGCCTACGAGCAGTACTTC. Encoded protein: CASSHGQGAYEQYF. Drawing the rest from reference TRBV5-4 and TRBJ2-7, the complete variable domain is ETGVTQSPTHLIKTRGQQVTLRCSSQSGHNTVSWYQQALGQGPQFIFQYYREEENGRGNFPPRFSGLQFPNYSSELNVNALELDDSALYLCASSHGQGAYEQYFGPGTRLTVT.

Here the CDR3 DNA reads TGTGCCAGAAGCACTCTCCGGGGCCAAGAGACCCAGTACTTC. This sequence encodes CARSTLRGQETQYF. The V call is TRBV7-5, the J call TRBJ2-5; the table calls TRBD2, which could not be checked here. TRBV7-5 is classified as a pseudogene. The CDR3 length is 14 residues.

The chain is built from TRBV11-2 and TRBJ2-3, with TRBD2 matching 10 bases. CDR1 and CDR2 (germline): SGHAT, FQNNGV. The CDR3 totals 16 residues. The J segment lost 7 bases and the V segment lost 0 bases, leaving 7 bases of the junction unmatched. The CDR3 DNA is TGTGCCAGCAGCTTAGACAGAGCGGGAGGGAGGAATACGCAGTATTTT. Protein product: CASSLDRAGGRNTQYF.

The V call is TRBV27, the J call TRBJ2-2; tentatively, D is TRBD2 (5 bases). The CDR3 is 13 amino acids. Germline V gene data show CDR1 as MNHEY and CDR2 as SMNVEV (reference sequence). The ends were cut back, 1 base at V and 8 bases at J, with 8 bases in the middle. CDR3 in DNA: TGTGCCAGCAGTTTATTGGAGCGGGGGGAGCTGTTTTTT. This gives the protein CASSLLERGELFF.

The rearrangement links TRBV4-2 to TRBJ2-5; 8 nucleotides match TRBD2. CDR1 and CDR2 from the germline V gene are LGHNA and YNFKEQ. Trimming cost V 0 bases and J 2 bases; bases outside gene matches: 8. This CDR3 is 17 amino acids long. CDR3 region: CASSQEVRSGGQETQYF. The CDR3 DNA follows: TGTGCCAGCAGCCAAGAAGTTAGGAGCGGGGGACAAGAGACCCAGTACTTC.

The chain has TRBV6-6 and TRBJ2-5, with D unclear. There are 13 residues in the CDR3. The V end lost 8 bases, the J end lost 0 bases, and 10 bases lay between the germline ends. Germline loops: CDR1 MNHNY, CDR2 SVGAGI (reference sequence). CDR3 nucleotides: TGTGCCAGCGCGGCCCGGTACCAAGAGACCCAGTACTTC. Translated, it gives CASAARYQETQYF.

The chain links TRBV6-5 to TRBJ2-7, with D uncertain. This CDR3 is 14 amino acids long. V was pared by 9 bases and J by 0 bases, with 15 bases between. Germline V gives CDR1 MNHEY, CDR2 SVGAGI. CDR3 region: CASNNRLSSYEQYV. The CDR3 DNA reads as TGTGCCAGTAATAACCGACTGAGCTCCTACGAGCAGTACGTC.

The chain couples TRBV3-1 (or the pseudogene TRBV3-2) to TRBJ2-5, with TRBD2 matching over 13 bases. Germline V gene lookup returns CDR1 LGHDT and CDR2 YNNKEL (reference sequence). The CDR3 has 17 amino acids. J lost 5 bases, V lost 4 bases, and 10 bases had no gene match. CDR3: CASSLRTSGGGWETQYF. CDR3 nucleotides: TGTGCCAGCAGCCTTCGGACTAGCGGGGGAGGGTGGGAGACCCAGTACTTC.

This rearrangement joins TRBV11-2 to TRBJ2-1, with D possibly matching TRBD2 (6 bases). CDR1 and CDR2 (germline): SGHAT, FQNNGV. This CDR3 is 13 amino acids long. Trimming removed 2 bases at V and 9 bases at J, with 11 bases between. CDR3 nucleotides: TGTGCCAGCAGCTTATCTAGCGTCCTTGAGCAGTTCTTC. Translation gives CASSLSSVLEQFF.

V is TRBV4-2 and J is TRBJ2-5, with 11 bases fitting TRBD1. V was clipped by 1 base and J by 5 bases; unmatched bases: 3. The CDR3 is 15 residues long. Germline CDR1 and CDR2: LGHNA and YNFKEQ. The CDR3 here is CASSQGTGGHETQYF. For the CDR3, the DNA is TGTGCCAGCAGCCAAGGGACAGGGGGCCACGAGACCCAGTACTTC.

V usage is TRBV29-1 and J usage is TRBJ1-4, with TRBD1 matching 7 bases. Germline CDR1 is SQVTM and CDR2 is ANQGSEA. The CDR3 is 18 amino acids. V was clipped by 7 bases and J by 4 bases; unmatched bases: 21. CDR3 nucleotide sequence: TGCAGCGCTAAAGGAGGGCCAGGGACAGCTGGTAGTAATGAAAAACTGTTTTTT. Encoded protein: CSAKGGPGTAGSNEKLFF.

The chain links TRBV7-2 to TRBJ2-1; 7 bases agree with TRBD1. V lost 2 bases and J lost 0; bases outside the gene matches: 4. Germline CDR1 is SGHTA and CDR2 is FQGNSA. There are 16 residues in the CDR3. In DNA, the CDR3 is TGTGCCAGCAGCTTAAGGGCAGGGGGCTCCTACAATGAGCAGTTCTTC. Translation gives CASSLRAGGSYNEQFF.

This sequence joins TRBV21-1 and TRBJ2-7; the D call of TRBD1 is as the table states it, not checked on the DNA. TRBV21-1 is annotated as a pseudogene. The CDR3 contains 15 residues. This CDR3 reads CASSRTQRDRYEQYV. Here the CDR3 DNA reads TGTGCCAGCAGCCGAACCCAAAGGGACAGATACGAGCAGTACGTC.

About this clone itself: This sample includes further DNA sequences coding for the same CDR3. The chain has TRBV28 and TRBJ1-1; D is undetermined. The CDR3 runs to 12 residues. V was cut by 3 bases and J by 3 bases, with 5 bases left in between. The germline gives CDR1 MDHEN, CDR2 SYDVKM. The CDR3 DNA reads TGTGCCAGCAGTTTGAGCTACACTGAAGCTTTCTTT. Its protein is CASSLSYTEAFF.

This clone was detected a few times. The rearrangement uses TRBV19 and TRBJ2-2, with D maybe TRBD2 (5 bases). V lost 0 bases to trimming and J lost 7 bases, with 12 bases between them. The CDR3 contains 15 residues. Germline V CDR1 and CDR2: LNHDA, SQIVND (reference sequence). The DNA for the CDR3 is TGTGCCAGTAGTATAGATCCGGGGATCGGCGGGGAGCTGTTTTTT. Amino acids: CASSIDPGIGGELFF.

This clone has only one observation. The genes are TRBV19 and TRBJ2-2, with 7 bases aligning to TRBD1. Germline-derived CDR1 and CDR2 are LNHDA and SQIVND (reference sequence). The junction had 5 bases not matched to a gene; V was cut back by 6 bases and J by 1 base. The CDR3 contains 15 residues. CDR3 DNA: TGTGCCAGTAGATACCGGGACAGGAACACCGGGGAGCTGTTTTTT. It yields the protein CASRYRDRNTGELFF.

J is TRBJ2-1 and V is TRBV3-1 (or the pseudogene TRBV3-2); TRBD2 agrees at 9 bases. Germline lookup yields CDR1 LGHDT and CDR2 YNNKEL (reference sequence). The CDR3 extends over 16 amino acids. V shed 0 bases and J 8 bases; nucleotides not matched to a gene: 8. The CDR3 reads CASSQERLAGLDEQFF. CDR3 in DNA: TGTGCCAGCAGCCAAGAGAGGCTAGCGGGGTTGGATGAGCAGTTCTTC.

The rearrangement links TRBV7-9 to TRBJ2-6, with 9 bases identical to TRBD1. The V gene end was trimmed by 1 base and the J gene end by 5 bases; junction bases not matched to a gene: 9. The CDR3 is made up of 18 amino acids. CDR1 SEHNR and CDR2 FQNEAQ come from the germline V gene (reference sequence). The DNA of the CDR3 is TGTGCCAGCAGCTTAGTTGGGGACAGGGCCTATTGGGCCAACGTCCTGACTTTC. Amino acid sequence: CASSLVGDRAYWANVLTF.

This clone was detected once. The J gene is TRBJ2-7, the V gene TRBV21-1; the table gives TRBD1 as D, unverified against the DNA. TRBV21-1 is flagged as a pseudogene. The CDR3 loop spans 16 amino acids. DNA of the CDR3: TGTGCCAGCAGCAGATCGACAGGCCAGAGGGATTACGAGCAGTACGTC. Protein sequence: CASSRSTGQRDYEQYV.

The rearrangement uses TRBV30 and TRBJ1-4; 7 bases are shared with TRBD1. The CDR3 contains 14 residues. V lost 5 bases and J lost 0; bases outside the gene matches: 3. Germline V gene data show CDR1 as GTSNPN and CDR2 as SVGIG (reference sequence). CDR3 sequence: CAWAQGATNEKLFF. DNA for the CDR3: TGTGCCTGGGCTCAGGGGGCAACTAATGAAAAACTGTTTTTT.

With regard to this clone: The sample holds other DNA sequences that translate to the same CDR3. Written as DNA, the CDR3 is TGTGCCAGCAGCGTTCGAGGCTCTGGGGCCAACGTCCTGACTTTC. It is translated as CASSVRGSGANVLTF. The rearrangement joins TRBV9 to TRBJ2-6; the D is unclear. Trimming pared 2 bases from V and 0 bases from J, leaving 6 bases between. CDR1 and CDR2 from the germline V gene are SGDLS and YYNGEE. CDR3 size: 15 residues. Full variable domain (remainder filled in from reference TRBV9 and TRBJ2-6): DSGVTQTPKHLITATGQRVTLRCSPRSGDLSVYWYQQSLDQGLQFLIQYYNGEERAKGNILERFSAQQFPDLHSELNLSSLELGDSALYFCASSVRGSGANVLTFGAGSRLTVL.

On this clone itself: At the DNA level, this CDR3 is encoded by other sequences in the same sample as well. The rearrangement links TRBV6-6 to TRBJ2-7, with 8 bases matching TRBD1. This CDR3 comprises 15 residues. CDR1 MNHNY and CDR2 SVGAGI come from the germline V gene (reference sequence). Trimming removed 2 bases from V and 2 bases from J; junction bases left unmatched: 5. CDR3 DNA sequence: TGTGCCAGCAGTTACCCTGACAGGGGCGCCTACGAGCAGTACTTC. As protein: CASSYPDRGAYEQYF.